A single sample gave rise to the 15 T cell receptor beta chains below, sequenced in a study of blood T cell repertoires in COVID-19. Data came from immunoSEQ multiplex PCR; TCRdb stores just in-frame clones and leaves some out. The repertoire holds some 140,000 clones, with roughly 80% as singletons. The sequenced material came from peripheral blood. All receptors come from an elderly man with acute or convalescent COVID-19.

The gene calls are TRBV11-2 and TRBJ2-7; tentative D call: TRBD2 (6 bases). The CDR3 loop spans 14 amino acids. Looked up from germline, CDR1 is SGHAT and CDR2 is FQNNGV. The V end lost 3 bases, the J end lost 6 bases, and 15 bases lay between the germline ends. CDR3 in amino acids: CASSFGGASGEQYF. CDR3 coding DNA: TGTGCCAGCAGCTTCGGAGGGGCATCCGGCGAGCAGTACTTC. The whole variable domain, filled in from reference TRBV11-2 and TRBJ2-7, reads EAGVAQSPRYKIIEKRQSVAFWCNPISGHATLYWYQQILGQGPKLLIQFQNNGVVDDSQLPKDRFSAERLKGVDSTLKIQPAKLEDSAVYLCASSFGGASGEQYFGPGTRLTVT.

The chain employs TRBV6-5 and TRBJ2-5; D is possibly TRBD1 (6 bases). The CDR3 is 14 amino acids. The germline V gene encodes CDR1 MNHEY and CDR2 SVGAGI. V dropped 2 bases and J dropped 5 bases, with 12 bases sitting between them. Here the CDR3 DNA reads TGTGCCAGCAGTTACACCAGGGGTCTGGAGACCCAGTACTTC. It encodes CASSYTRGLETQYF.

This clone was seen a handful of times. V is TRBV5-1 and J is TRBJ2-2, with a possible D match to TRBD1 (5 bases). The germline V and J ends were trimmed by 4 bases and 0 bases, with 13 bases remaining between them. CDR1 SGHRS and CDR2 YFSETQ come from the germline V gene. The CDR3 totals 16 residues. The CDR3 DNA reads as TGCGCCAGCAGCCGCCGGGCAGGGCCGAACACCGGGGAGCTGTTTTTT. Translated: CASSRRAGPNTGELFF.

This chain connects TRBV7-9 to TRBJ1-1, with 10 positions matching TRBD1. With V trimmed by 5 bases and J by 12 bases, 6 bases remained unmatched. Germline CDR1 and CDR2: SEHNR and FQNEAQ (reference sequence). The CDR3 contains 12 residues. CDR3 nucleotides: TGTGCCAGCAGCCATAGGACAGGGGGGACTTTCTTT. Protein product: CASSHRTGGTFF.

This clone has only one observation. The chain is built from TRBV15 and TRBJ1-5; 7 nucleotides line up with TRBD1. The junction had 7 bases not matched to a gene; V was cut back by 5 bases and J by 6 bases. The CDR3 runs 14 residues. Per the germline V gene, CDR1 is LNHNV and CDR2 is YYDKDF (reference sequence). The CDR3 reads CATSLDRNPQPQHF. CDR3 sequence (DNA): TGTGCCACCAGCCTGGACAGGAATCCTCAGCCCCAGCATTTT.

CDR3 coding DNA: TGCGCCAGCAGCTGGGGACAGGGGTACCAAGAGACCCAGTACTTC. Its protein product is CASSWGQGYQETQYF. This rearrangement joins TRBV5-1 to TRBJ2-5; the match to TRBD1 covers 10 bases. The CDR3 runs to 15 residues. CDR1 is SGHRS and CDR2 is YFSETQ in the germline V gene. V gave up 3 bases and J gave up 0 bases; unmatched junction bases: 2.

This chain's CDR3 is CASSRDSEDTQYF. The DNA of the CDR3 is TGTGCCAGCAGCCGAGACTCGGAGGATACGCAGTATTTT. The chain is built from TRBV5-4 and TRBJ2-3; D unresolved. The germline V gene encodes CDR1 SGHNT and CDR2 YYREEE (reference sequence). The CDR3 is 13 residues long. Between the trimmed V and J ends, which lost 4 bases and 6 bases, there was a span of 12 bases. Together with reference TRBV5-4 and TRBJ2-3, the CDR3 gives the full variable domain: ETGVTQSPTHLIKTRGQQVTLRCSSQSGHNTVSWYQQALGQGPQFIFQYYREEENGRGNFPPRFSGLQFPNYSSELNVNALELDDSALYLCASSRDSEDTQYFGPGTRLTVL.

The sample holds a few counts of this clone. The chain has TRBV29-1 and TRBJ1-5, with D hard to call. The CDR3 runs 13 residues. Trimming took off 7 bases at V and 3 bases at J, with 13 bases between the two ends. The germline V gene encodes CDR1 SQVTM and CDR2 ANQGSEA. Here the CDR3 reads CSAGTGPNQPQHF. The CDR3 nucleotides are TGCAGCGCCGGCACGGGTCCCAATCAGCCCCAGCATTTT.

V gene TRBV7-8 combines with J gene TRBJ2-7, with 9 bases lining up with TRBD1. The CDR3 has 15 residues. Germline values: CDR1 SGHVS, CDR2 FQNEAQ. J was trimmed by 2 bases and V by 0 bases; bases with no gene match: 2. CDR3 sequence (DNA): TGTGCCAGCAGCTTAGCGGGGACAGGGACCTACGAGCAGTACTTC. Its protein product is CASSLAGTGTYEQYF.

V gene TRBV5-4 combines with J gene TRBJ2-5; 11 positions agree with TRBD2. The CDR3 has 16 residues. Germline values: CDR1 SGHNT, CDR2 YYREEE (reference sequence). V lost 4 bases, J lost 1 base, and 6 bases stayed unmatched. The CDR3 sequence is CASSAGGTSGQETQYF. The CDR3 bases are TGTGCCAGCAGCGCGGGGGGGACTAGCGGCCAAGAGACCCAGTACTTC.

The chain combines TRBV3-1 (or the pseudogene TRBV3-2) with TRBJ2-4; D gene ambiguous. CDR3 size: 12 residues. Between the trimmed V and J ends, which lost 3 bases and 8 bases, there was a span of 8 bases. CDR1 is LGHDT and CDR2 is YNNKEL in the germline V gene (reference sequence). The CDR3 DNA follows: TGTGCCAGCAGCCAGGGCCAGCACATTCAGTACTTC. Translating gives CASSQGQHIQYF.

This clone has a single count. The CDR3 here is CASSIGSGQIYEQYF. CDR3 bases: TGTGCCAGTAGTATAGGGTCAGGACAGATCTACGAGCAGTACTTC. J is TRBJ2-7 and V is TRBV19; D possibly corresponds to TRBD1 (6 bases). The germline CDR1 and CDR2 sequences are LNHDA and SQIVND (reference sequence). The V end lost 1 base, the J end lost 3 bases, and 13 bases lay between the germline ends. CDR3 length: 15 amino acids.

CDR3 in amino acids: CASSLQQGSEQFF. CDR3 bases: TGTGCCAGCAGTCTCCAACAGGGGTCTGAGCAGTTCTTC. The chain combines TRBV3-1 (or the pseudogene TRBV3-2) with TRBJ2-1; 7 nucleotides match TRBD1. The CDR3 contains 13 residues. CDR1 LGHDT and CDR2 YNNKEL come from the germline V gene (reference sequence). V was pared by 6 bases and J by 9 bases, with 8 bases of the junction left unmatched.

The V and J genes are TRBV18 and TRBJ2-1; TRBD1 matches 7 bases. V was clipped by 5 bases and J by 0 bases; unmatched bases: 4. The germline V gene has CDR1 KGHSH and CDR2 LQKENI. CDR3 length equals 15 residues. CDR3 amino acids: CASSEGQSSYNEQFF. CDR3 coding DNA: TGTGCCAGCTCAGAGGGACAGAGCTCCTACAATGAGCAGTTCTTC.

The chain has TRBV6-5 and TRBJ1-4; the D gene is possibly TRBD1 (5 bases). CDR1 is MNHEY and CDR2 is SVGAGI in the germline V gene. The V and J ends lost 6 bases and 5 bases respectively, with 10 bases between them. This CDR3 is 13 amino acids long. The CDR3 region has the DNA TGTGCCAGCAGGGCAGGGATAAATGAAAAACTGTTTTTT. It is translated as CASRAGINEKLFF.